These 23 T cell receptor beta chains originate from one sample sequenced in a study of cytomegalovirus exposure and HLA in healthy donors. PCR employed 60 Vbeta and 13 Jbeta primers. Here immunoSEQ multiplex PCR was the method, and the copy in TCRdb shows in-frame clones only, minus some. The table shows over 150,000 clones, with roughly 70% occurring only once. The specimen was PBMCs. The receptors come from a woman aged 35 to 49 in good health and CMV-seropositive.

The J gene is TRBJ2-5, the V gene TRBV5-1; a weak D match, TRBD1 (5 bases). The J call may be faulty, since TRBJ2-7 better matches the DNA end. This CDR3 has 13 amino acids. The germline gives CDR1 SGHRS, CDR2 YFSETQ. The CDR3 loop is CASSLEDTYEQYF. The CDR3 bases are TGCGCCAGCAGCTTGGAGGACACCTACGAGCAGTACTTC.

This clone was seen only a few times. The chain joins TRBV2 to TRBJ2-1, with 11 bases lining up with TRBD2. CDR3 length: 16 amino acids. Trimming cost V 7 bases and J 7 bases; bases outside gene matches: 12. Germline V gene sequence: CDR1 SNHLY, CDR2 FYNNEI. CDR3 nucleotides: TGTGCCAGCATCCTAGCGGGGGGCCGGGCAGTAAATGAGCAGTTCTTC. This codes for CASILAGGRAVNEQFF. The whole variable domain, remainder taken from reference TRBV2 and TRBJ2-1, is EPEVTQTPSHQVTQMGQEVILRCVPISNHLYFYWYRQILGQKVEFLVSFYNNEISEKSEIFDDQFSVERPDGSNFTLKIRSTKLEDSAMYFCASILAGGRAVNEQFFGPGTRLTVL.

For the CDR3, the DNA is TGTGCCAGCAGCCGGACTAGCGGTGTGGGAGAGACCCAGTACTTC. Translation: CASSRTSGVGETQYF. The chain links TRBV6-1 to TRBJ2-5; the match to TRBD2 covers 10 bases. Germline values: CDR1 MNHNS, CDR2 SASEGT. V was clipped by 6 bases and J by 4 bases; unmatched bases: 8. The CDR3 loop spans 15 amino acids.

The rearrangement uses TRBV5-6 and TRBJ2-5; D perhaps matches TRBD2 (5 bases). The end of the DNA aligns better with TRBJ2-7, so the J call may be wrong. Germline CDR1 reads SGHDT; CDR2 reads YYEEEE. This CDR3 spans 14 amino acids. CDR3 protein: CASIRGQTSYEQYF. As DNA, the CDR3 is TGTGCCAGCATCCGAGGGCAGACCTCCTACGAGCAGTACTTC.

This clone was counted only a few times. J is TRBJ1-3 and V is TRBV13; 8 bases are a match to TRBD1. Germline trimming cut 3 bases from V and 2 bases from J; bases unmatched to any gene: 6. CDR3 length: 16 residues. The germline gives CDR1 PRHDT, CDR2 FYEKMQ (reference sequence). CDR3: CASSLLGQGTGNTIYF. The CDR3 DNA reads as TGTGCCAGCAGCTTGCTAGGACAGGGAACTGGAAACACCATATATTTT.

The chain couples TRBV2 to TRBJ1-2; 9 positions match TRBD1. V trimming: 7 bases; J trimming: 6 bases; junction bases outside the gene matches: 12. The CDR3 contains 15 residues. The germline V gene encodes CDR1 SNHLY and CDR2 FYNNEI. CDR3 amino acids: CASIAGQGILNGYTF. CDR3 DNA sequence: TGTGCCAGCATCGCAGGACAGGGGATTTTGAATGGCTACACCTTC.

The chain has TRBV28 and TRBJ1-1, with 10 bases aligning to TRBD1. This CDR3 has 17 residues. Germline CDR1 is MDHEN and CDR2 is SYDVKM. With V trimmed by 1 base and J by 4 bases, 9 bases remained unmatched. This CDR3 is CASSLSTGGAWGTEAFF. CDR3 DNA sequence: TGTGCCAGCAGTTTATCGACAGGGGGCGCGTGGGGCACTGAAGCTTTCTTT.

The rearrangement links TRBV7-9 to TRBJ2-2; 7 bases match TRBD2. Germline CDR1 SEHNR, CDR2 FQNEAQ (reference sequence). V was pared by 11 bases and J by 4 bases, with 13 bases of the junction left unmatched. The CDR3 is 15 amino acids. The CDR3 DNA reads TGTGCCGCCATACGTGCGGGAGTCCGCACCGGGGAGCTGTTTTTT. Translation: CAAIRAGVRTGELFF. The complete variable domain, with remaining parts taken from reference TRBV7-9 and TRBJ2-2, reads DTGVSQNPRHKITKRGQNVTFRCDPISEHNRLYWYRQTLGQGPEFLTYFQNEAQLEKSRLLSDRFSAERPKGSFSTLEIQRTEQGDSAMYLCAAIRAGVRTGELFFGEGSRLTVL.

This chain joins TRBV5-4 and TRBJ2-3, with 8 positions matching TRBD2. V dropped 2 bases and J dropped 1; count of bases not matched to a gene: 3. CDR1 SGHNT and CDR2 YYREEE come from the germline V gene (reference sequence). This CDR3 spans 15 amino acids. The CDR3 protein is CASSFRRGGTDTQYF. The CDR3 region has the DNA TGTGCCAGCAGCTTCAGGCGGGGGGGCACAGATACGCAGTATTTT.

This clone was counted only a few times. The chain carries TRBV6-6 and TRBJ1-1; 7 nucleotides match TRBD1. V trimming: 7 bases; J trimming: 1 base; junction bases outside the gene matches: 6. The CDR3 extends over 14 amino acids. CDR1 MNHNY and CDR2 SVGAGI come from the germline V gene (reference sequence). The CDR3, as DNA: TGTGCCAGCACCGCCGGGACAGCGAACACTGAAGCTTTCTTT. Its protein product is CASTAGTANTEAFF.

This clone was seen more than once but under ten times. V gene TRBV5-1 combines with J gene TRBJ1-5; D is unclear. The germline V and J ends were trimmed by 0 bases and 7 bases, with 14 bases remaining between them. This CDR3 contains 15 residues. Germline loops: CDR1 SGHRS, CDR2 YFSETQ. CDR3: CASSLGGLEGQPQHF. The CDR3 bases are TGCGCCAGCAGCTTGGGCGGGTTGGAAGGGCAGCCCCAGCATTTT.

The chain uses TRBV7-9 and TRBJ1-5, with D possibly being TRBD1 (6 bases). CDR1 is SEHNR, CDR2 FQNEAQ, per germline (reference sequence). Trimming took 5 bases from V and 7 from J, leaving 12 bases between them. The CDR3 contains 13 residues. The CDR3 region is CASSLRQDQPQHF. In DNA, the CDR3 is TGTGCCAGCAGCCTACGACAGGACCAGCCCCAGCATTTT.

The chain employs TRBV7-2 and TRBJ1-1; D ambiguous. The CDR3 is made up of 15 amino acids. Germline assignment: CDR1 SGHTA and CDR2 FQGNSA. Trimming took off 0 bases at V and 2 bases at J, with 10 bases between the two ends. In DNA, the CDR3 is TGTGCCAGCAGCTTAGCGATGGCAGGAAACACTGAAGCTTTCTTT. Its protein product is CASSLAMAGNTEAFF. The full variable domain, completed using reference TRBV7-2 and TRBJ1-1, is GAGVSQSPSNKVTEKGKDVELRCDPISGHTALYWYRQSLGQGLEFLIYFQGNSAPDKSGLPSDRFSAERTGGSVSTLTIQRTQQEDSAVYLCASSLAMAGNTEAFFGQGTRLTVV.

This sequence joins TRBV5-6 and TRBJ2-5; 9 bases fit TRBD1. V gave up 4 bases and J gave up 4 bases; unmatched junction bases: 5. Germline lookup yields CDR1 SGHDT and CDR2 YYEEEE. This CDR3 has 14 residues. The chain's CDR3 is CASSPGQGRETQYF. In DNA form, the CDR3 reads TGTGCCAGCAGCCCTGGACAGGGGAGAGAGACCCAGTACTTC.

The chain has TRBV7-2 and TRBJ2-6, with D hard to call. V was pared by 2 bases and J by 2 bases, with 13 bases between. Germline V gene sequence: CDR1 SGHTA, CDR2 FQGNSA. The CDR3 has 17 residues. The CDR3 DNA reads as TGTGCCAGCAGCTTAACGTTCGGCGGTCCTGGGGCCAACGTCCTGACTTTC. It specifies CASSLTFGGPGANVLTF.

DNA for the CDR3: TGTGCCAGCAGCCAAGTCAGGGTAGAAGTCGGCTACACCTTC. Translation gives CASSQVRVEVGYTF. V gene TRBV28 combines with J gene TRBJ1-2, with a possible D match to TRBD1 (5 bases). CDR1 is MDHEN and CDR2 is SYDVKM in the germline V gene. Trimming removed 6 bases from V and 8 bases from J, with 19 bases in between. The CDR3 length is 14 residues.

V and J are TRBV6-1 and TRBJ2-1, with D possibly matching TRBD2 (5 bases). CDR3 length: 15 residues. The germline V gene has CDR1 MNHNS and CDR2 SASEGT. The V end lost 8 bases, the J end lost 0 bases, and 14 bases lay between the germline ends. CDR3 sequence: CASARSGSSYNEQFF. In nucleotides, the CDR3 is TGTGCCAGCGCGCGGAGCGGCAGCTCCTACAATGAGCAGTTCTTC.

This clone was observed a single time. This rearrangement joins TRBV2 to TRBJ1-1; 7 positions match TRBD1. CDR1 is SNHLY and CDR2 is FYNNEI in the germline V gene. The V segment lost 6 bases and the J segment 3 bases; nucleotides outside the gene matches: 13. CDR3 length equals 16 residues. CDR3 in DNA: TGTGCCAGCAGGGCCACTATGACAGGGCTGGACACTGAAGCTTTCTTT. Encoded protein: CASRATMTGLDTEAFF.

As DNA, the CDR3 is TGCAGTGCTTCGTTCGCGGGCCAGCAGTTCTTC. Translating gives CSASFAGQQFF. The gene calls are TRBV20-1 and TRBJ2-1, with D possibly being TRBD2 (5 bases). The CDR3 is 11 residues long. CDR1 is DFQATT and CDR2 is SNEGSKA in the germline V gene (reference sequence). Trimming stripped 5 bases from V and 11 bases from J, with 13 bases between.

The chain employs TRBV18 and TRBJ1-2; perhaps TRBD1 as D (6 bases). The ends were cut back, 3 bases at V and 7 bases at J, with 18 bases in the middle. CDR1 is KGHSH and CDR2 is LQKENI in the germline V gene. The CDR3 length is 15 residues. This chain's CDR3 is CASSPGADQKLGYTF. CDR3 DNA sequence: TGTGCCAGCTCACCGGGGGCAGATCAGAAGCTTGGCTACACCTTC. The variable domain in full, with the rest retrieved from reference TRBV18 and TRBJ1-2, is NAGVMQNPRHLVRRRGQEARLRCSPMKGHSHVYWYRQLPEEGLKFMVYLQKENIIDESGMPKERFSAEFPKEGPSILRIQQVVRGDSAAYFCASSPGADQKLGYTFGSGTRLTVV.

This chain connects TRBV4-1 to TRBJ2-7; TRBD1 aligns across 7 bases. Trimming took 1 base from V and 3 from J; bases not matched to a gene: 3. From germline, CDR1 is MGHRA and CDR2 YSYEKL. The CDR3 totals 14 residues. The CDR3 loop is CASSQGAGGYEQYF. Here the CDR3 DNA reads TGCGCCAGCAGCCAAGGGGCAGGGGGCTACGAGCAGTACTTC.

V usage is TRBV7-9 and J usage is TRBJ2-4, with 11 bases identical to TRBD2. The CDR3 is made up of 15 amino acids. Germline lookup yields CDR1 SEHNR and CDR2 FQNEAQ (reference sequence). V lost 5 bases and J lost 4; bases outside the gene matches: 4. The CDR3 here is CASSATSGTKNIQYF. CDR3 bases: TGTGCCAGCAGCGCGACTAGCGGGACTAAAAACATTCAGTACTTC.

Comment on this clone: Relative to the germline gene, one junction end is altered; a read error may explain this. CDR3: CVSSRGGVYGYTF. The CDR3 nucleotides are TGTGTCAGCAGCCGAGGCGGGGTCTATGGCTACACCTTC. The chain employs TRBV27 and TRBJ1-2; D is ambiguous. The CDR3 spans 13 residues. Per the germline V gene, CDR1 is MNHEY and CDR2 is SMNVEV (reference sequence).